These 10 T cell receptor beta chains came from one sample sequenced in a study of T cell responses to AZD1222 COVID-19 vaccine. Sequenced by immunoSEQ multiplex PCR; TCRdb stores in-frame clones only, minus some. In the table there are under 150,000 clones, 80% to 90% of which are singletons. The specimen was peripheral blood, collected on day 0 of AZD1222 vaccination. The receptors derive from an adult in good health.

V usage is TRBV7-2 and J usage is TRBJ1-5; D is possibly TRBD1 (5 bases). Germline CDR1 reads SGHTA; CDR2 reads FQGNSA. Trimming took 5 bases from V and 0 from J, leaving 11 bases between them. CDR3 size: 15 residues. The chain's CDR3 is CASSLTGASNQPQHF. CDR3 DNA: TGTGCCAGCAGCCTTACCGGGGCTAGCAATCAGCCCCAGCATTTT. The complete variable domain, with remaining parts taken from reference TRBV7-2 and TRBJ1-5, reads GAGVSQSPSNKVTEKGKDVELRCDPISGHTALYWYRQSLGQGLEFLIYFQGNSAPDKSGLPSDRFSAERTGGSVSTLTIQRTQQEDSAVYLCASSLTGASNQPQHFGDGTRLSIL.

The chain uses TRBV6-6 and TRBJ1-1, with 8 bases fitting TRBD1. V shed 6 bases and J 3 bases; nucleotides not matched to a gene: 6. The CDR3 loop spans 14 amino acids. Germline V gene data show CDR1 as MNHNY and CDR2 as SVGAGI (reference sequence). CDR3 protein: CASRGQGWDTEAFF. The CDR3 DNA reads TGTGCCAGCAGAGGACAGGGTTGGGACACTGAAGCTTTCTTT.

The rearrangement uses TRBV6-2 or TRBV6-3 and TRBJ1-5; D may be TRBD1 (6 bases). CDR3 length equals 14 residues. Germline CDR1 and CDR2: MNHEY and SVGEGT. The germline V and J ends were trimmed by 5 bases and 6 bases, with 14 bases remaining between them. The CDR3 region is CASSTGTQVQPQHF. For the CDR3, the DNA is TGTGCCAGCAGTACCGGGACACAAGTTCAGCCCCAGCATTTT.

The rearrangement joins TRBV21-1 to TRBJ1-6; TRBD1 is the table's D call, not checked against the DNA. TRBV21-1 is a pseudogene segment. The CDR3 runs 16 residues. The chain's CDR3 is CASSKGRTGVNSPLHF. The DNA of the CDR3 is TGTGCCAGCAGCAAAGGGCGGACAGGGGTGAATTCACCCCTCCACTTT.

The chain is built from TRBV6-2 or TRBV6-3 and TRBJ2-1; 13 bases agree with TRBD2. Germline CDR1 reads MNHEY; CDR2 reads SVGEGT. The CDR3 spans 17 residues. V was clipped by 5 bases and J by 6 bases; unmatched bases: 10. In DNA form, the CDR3 reads TGTGCCAGCAGTCCCCCGGGACTAGCGGGAAGGCCCAATGAGCAGTTCTTC. Its protein is CASSPPGLAGRPNEQFF.

This clone was recorded a few times. Within the sample, other DNA sequences also encode this same CDR3. The chain recombines TRBV5-1 with TRBJ2-1; a possible D gene is TRBD1 (5 bases). Germline V gene data show CDR1 as SGHRS and CDR2 as YFSETQ. The CDR3 loop spans 11 amino acids. The V end was cut by 1 base, the J end by 9 bases, with 5 bases between. DNA of the CDR3: TGCGCCAGCAGCTTGAGGGGTGAGCAGTTCTTC. Its translation: CASSLRGEQFF.

V and J are TRBV7-6 and TRBJ2-7; no firm D call. This CDR3 region has 18 residues. The germline V gene encodes CDR1 SGHVS and CDR2 FNYEAQ. Trimming took off 0 bases at V and 0 bases at J, with 18 bases between the two ends. The CDR3 reads CASSLATSTGLISYEQYF. The CDR3 bases are TGTGCCAGCAGCTTAGCGACGAGTACCGGGTTAATCTCCTACGAGCAGTACTTC.

The chain recombines TRBV7-8 with TRBJ1-1; weak D call: TRBD1 (6 bases). Germline V gene data show CDR1 as SGHVS and CDR2 as FQNEAQ. The CDR3 consists of 16 residues. The V end lost 5 bases, the J end lost 1 base, and 17 bases lay between the germline ends. CDR3 residues: CASSIVGGAANTEAFF. The CDR3, as DNA: TGTGCCAGCAGCATCGTAGGGGGGGCAGCGAACACTGAAGCTTTCTTT.

V is TRBV20-1 and J is TRBJ2-1; no clear D gene. The CDR3 totals 12 residues. With 3 bases removed from V and 4 bases from J, the gap between germline ends came to 7 bases. The V gene's germline CDR1 is DFQATT and CDR2 SNEGSKA (reference sequence). CDR3 sequence reads: CSASRVYNEQFF. CDR3 in DNA: TGCAGTGCTAGTCGGGTTTACAATGAGCAGTTCTTC.

The chain combines TRBV7-6 with TRBJ1-3, with a tentative D call TRBD1 (5 bases). Trimming stripped 5 bases from V and 4 bases from J, with 9 bases between. This CDR3 has 13 amino acids. Per the germline V gene, CDR1 is SGHVS and CDR2 is FNYEAQ. As DNA, the CDR3 is TGTGCCAGCAGCGGCGGGGGAGGAAACACCATATATTTT. Translating gives CASSGGGGNTIYF.